This T cell receptor (beta chain) was sequenced in a study of T cells in Graves' hyperthyroidism and ophthalmopathy. Overall study findings and caveats: Most thyroid clonotypes expanded above 0.001 were also detected in blood.

Each ophthalmopathy patient scored at least 3 on the Clinical Activity Score and at least 4 on NOSPECS grade, with duration under 3 months. Thyroid ultrasound, orbital computed tomography, clinical symptoms, and serum thyroxine and TRAb underpinned diagnoses. A roughly 9.3 ml volume of fresh peripheral blood provided the PBMCs. Trimming removed 4 bases at V and 9 bases at J, with 13 bases between. This CDR3 has 12 residues. Germline V gene lookup returns CDR1 MDHEN and CDR2 SYDVKM. This clonotype was recorded many times. Its target is unknown. Amplification of TCR beta CDR3 regions used RNA as the template. HTBI primers were employed in a first-round RT-PCR of the TCR CDR3. TCRdb fed the multiplex PCR reads into MiXCR, producing one record per CDR3 protein. The sample holds around 300,000 distinct CDR3 sequences, around a fifth seen once.

The clonotype originates from a man aged 50 to 59 with Graves' ophthalmopathy. The gene calls are TRBV28 and TRBJ2-7; the D is unclear. The source material was blood. This CDR3 reads CASSSDQVPQYF. The CDR3 coding sequence is TGTGCCAGCAGTTCCGATCAGGTTCCGCAGTACTTC.